This record looks at one T cell receptor (beta chain) sequence and its context. This record belongs to a study of T cell changes during pregnancy in multiple sclerosis. Sequencing was performed with immunoSEQ multiplex PCR; in TCRdb, only in-frame clones are kept and a portion is missing. This table holds under 55,000 clones, around 94% found once. J lost 9 bases, V lost 0 bases, and 11 bases had no gene match. CDR1 and CDR2 (germline): LGHNA, YSLEER. This CDR3 is built from 17 residues. The clonotype originates from a female donor with multiple sclerosis, enrolled in a pregnancy study. This rearrangement joins TRBV4-3 to TRBJ2-1, with 10 bases identical to TRBD1. The sequenced sample was CD4+ T cells from peripheral blood mononuclear cells, obtained in the third trimester of pregnancy. The CDR3 DNA reads as TGCGCCAGCAGCCAAGAAGGGCGGGACAGGGGTGGTGGTGAGCAGTTCTTC. Translating it yields CASSQEGRDRGGGEQFF.